This entry concerns a single T cell receptor beta chain. These data are taken from a study of blood T cell repertoires in COVID-19. Study background: Samples representing acute and convalescent COVID-19 were sourced from the United States, Italy and Spain. The analysed material was cDNA or gDNA that came from T cells, B-cell-depleted T cells, or PBMCs.

This CDR3 contains 15 residues. CDR1 is SQVTM, CDR2 ANQGSEA, per germline. Deletions cut 7 bases from V and 0 bases from J, with 15 bases between. In the study's own analysis: From reference gene primer amplification, estimates of nucleated cell counts were derived. Profiling relied on immunoSEQ multiplex PCR, and the TCRdb table lists in-frame clones only, not all of them. V and J calls and clone size are copied from that table; D and trimming were computed from the DNA. This table holds about 200,000 clones, 85% to 90% found once. The TCR originated in a middle-aged man with active or convalescent COVID-19. V and J are TRBV29-1 and TRBJ2-2; tentative D call: TRBD1 (6 bases). Sequencing used peripheral blood. The CDR3 here is CSAQGGNTNTGELFF. The CDR3 nucleotides are TGCAGCGCCCAAGGGGGTAATACGAACACCGGGGAGCTGTTTTTT.